This T cell receptor beta chain is from a study of cytomegalovirus exposure and HLA in healthy donors. Study outcomes and limitations: When analyzed later, a missense DCLRE1C variant was found to be linked to TCR beta V- and J-gene trimming. Usually a TCR sequence was rare, but some public TCRs were found in many donors. Cytomegalovirus association was assigned to approximately 180 TCR beta chains. Follow-up analysis seemed to connect common viral pathogens with several of the most significant clusters identified.

Germline V gene data show CDR1 as LNHDA and CDR2 as SQIVND (reference sequence). The germline V and J ends were trimmed by 2 bases and 3 bases, with 11 bases remaining between them. This CDR3 region has 14 residues. This clone turned up a few times. Its specificity is not known. Primers: 60 Vbeta forward and 13 Jbeta reverse. TCRdb's table, derived via immunoSEQ multiplex PCR, lists solely in-frame clones and lacks some. This sample has 140,000 or so clones, with 65% to 80% found just once. The chain combines TRBV19 with TRBJ2-7; D may be TRBD1 (6 bases). Sequencing was performed on PBMCs. The clonotype was recovered from a woman aged 40 to 50 in good health and CMV-seronegative. CDR3 residues: CASSIRGNHYEQYF. The CDR3 region has the DNA TGTGCCAGTAGTATAAGGGGGAACCACTACGAGCAGTACTTC.